This T cell receptor beta chain was documented in a study of blood T cell repertoires in COVID-19. CDR1 and CDR2 (germline): DFQATT, SNEGSKA (reference sequence). The CDR3 totals 11 residues. As handled by the study authors: Amplifying reference gene primers gave estimates of nucleated cell counts. Profiled with immunoSEQ multiplex PCR; TCRdb holds only in-frame clones, not every one. V and J calls and clone size are those listed in that table; D and trimming were worked out from the DNA. The sample lists some 30,000 clones, 80% to 90% occurring once. This sequence was found in a man of 80 years or more with acute or convalescent COVID-19. The sample taken for sequencing was peripheral blood. This rearrangement joins TRBV20-1 to TRBJ2-1, with TRBD2 matching 7 bases. The CDR3 DNA sequence: TGCGGGGGGGAGAGGTACAATGAGCAGTTCTTC. It translates to CGGERYNEQFF.